Listed here is a single T cell receptor (beta chain). These data are taken from a study of blood T cell repertoires in COVID-19. Study-wide background: The United States, Italy and Spain provided the acute and convalescent COVID-19 samples.

J lost 5 bases, V lost 5 bases, and 9 bases had no gene match. This CDR3 has 15 amino acids. In germline, CDR1 is SGHAT, CDR2 FQNNGV. The data were produced by immunoSEQ multiplex PCR, yet TCRdb's version contains in-frame clones alone and is incomplete. This table has about 190,000 clones, roughly 84% appearing once. The source of this sequence is a woman in her thirties who had recovered from COVID-19. Sequenced: PBMCs or T cells enriched from blood (not recorded which). The chain links TRBV11-2 to TRBJ2-1; 7 nucleotides align to TRBD2. The CDR3 is CASSGSGLINNEQFF. The CDR3 DNA sequence: TGTGCCAGCAGCGGCTCGGGACTAATAAACAATGAGCAGTTCTTC.